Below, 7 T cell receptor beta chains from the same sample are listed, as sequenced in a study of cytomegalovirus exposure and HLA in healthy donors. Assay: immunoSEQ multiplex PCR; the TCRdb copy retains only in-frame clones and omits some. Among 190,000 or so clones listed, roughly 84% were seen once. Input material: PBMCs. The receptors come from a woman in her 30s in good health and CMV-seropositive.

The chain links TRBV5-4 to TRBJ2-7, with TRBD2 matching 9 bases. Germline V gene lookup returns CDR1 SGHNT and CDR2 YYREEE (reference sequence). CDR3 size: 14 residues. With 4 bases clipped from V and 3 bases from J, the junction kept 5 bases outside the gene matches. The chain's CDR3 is CASSPTSGFYEQYF. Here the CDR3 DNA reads TGTGCCAGCAGCCCTACTAGCGGGTTCTACGAGCAGTACTTC. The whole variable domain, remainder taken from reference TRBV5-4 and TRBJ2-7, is ETGVTQSPTHLIKTRGQQVTLRCSSQSGHNTVSWYQQALGQGPQFIFQYYREEENGRGNFPPRFSGLQFPNYSSELNVNALELDDSALYLCASSPTSGFYEQYFGPGTRLTVT.

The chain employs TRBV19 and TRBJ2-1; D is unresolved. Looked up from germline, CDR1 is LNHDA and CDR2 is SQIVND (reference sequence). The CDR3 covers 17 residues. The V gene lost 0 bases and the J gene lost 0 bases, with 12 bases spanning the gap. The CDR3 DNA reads TGTGCCAGTAGTATAGATCATCTAGTTGTCTCCTACAATGAGCAGTTCTTC. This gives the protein CASSIDHLVVSYNEQFF. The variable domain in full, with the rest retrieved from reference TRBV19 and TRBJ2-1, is DGGITQSPKYLFRKEGQNVTLSCEQNLNHDAMYWYRQDPGQGLRLIYYSQIVNDFQKGDIAEGYSVSREKKESFPLTVTSAQKNPTAFYLCASSIDHLVVSYNEQFFGPGTRLTVL.

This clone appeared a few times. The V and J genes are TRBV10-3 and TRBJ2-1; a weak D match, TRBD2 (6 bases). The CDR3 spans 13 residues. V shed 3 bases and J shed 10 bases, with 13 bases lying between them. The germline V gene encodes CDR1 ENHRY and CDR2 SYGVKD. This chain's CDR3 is CAISDQLASEQFF. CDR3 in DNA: TGTGCCATCAGTGACCAACTAGCTTCAGAGCAGTTCTTC.

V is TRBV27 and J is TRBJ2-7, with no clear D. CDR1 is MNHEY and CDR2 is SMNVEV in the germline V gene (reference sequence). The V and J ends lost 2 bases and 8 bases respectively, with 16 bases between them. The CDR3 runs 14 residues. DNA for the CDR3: TGTGCCAGCAGTTTAGATTGGGCCGTCCCCCAGCAGTACTTC. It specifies CASSLDWAVPQQYF.

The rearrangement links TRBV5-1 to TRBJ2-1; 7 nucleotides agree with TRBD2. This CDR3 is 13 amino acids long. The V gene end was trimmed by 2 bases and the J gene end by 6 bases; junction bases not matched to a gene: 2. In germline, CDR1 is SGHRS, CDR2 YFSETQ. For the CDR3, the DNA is TGCGCCAGCAGCTTAGGCGGGAGCAATGAGCAGTTCTTC. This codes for CASSLGGSNEQFF.

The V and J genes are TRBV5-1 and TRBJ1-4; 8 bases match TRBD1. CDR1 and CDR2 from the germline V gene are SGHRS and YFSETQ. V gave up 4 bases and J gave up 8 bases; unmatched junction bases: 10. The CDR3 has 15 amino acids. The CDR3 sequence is CASSARGQGEEKLFF. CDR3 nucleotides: TGCGCCAGCAGCGCCCGCGGACAGGGAGAAGAAAAACTGTTTTTT.

CDR3 in DNA: TGCGCCAGCAGCTTGTTTGCGGCGGGTGAGCAGTTCTTC. Protein: CASSLFAAGEQFF. V is TRBV5-1 and J is TRBJ2-1; TRBD2 might be the D (5 bases). This CDR3 is built from 13 residues. CDR1 and CDR2 from the germline V gene are SGHRS and YFSETQ. The ends were cut back, 1 base at V and 9 bases at J, with 11 bases in the middle. Using reference TRBV5-1 and TRBJ2-1 for the parts outside the CDR3, the full variable domain is KAGVTQTPRYLIKTRGQQVTLSCSPISGHRSVSWYQQTPGQGLQFLFEYFSETQRNKGNFPGRFSGRQFSNSRSEMNVSTLELGDSALYLCASSLFAAGEQFFGPGTRLTVL.